This T cell receptor (beta chain) comes out of a study of T cell responses to AZD1222 COVID-19 vaccine. The assay was immunoSEQ multiplex PCR, and TCRdb's table has in-frame clones only and misses some. The table records more than 100,000 clones, 92% of them present only once. The V end lost 6 bases, the J end lost 4 bases, and 10 bases lay between the germline ends. CDR3 size: 12 residues. Germline V lookup: CDR1 SNHLY, CDR2 FYNNEI. Sequencing was performed on peripheral blood, taken on day 0 of AZD1222 vaccination. The TCR originated in an adult in good health. V usage is TRBV2 and J usage is TRBJ2-7; D is unclear. The CDR3 loop reads CASRGRGYEQYF. The CDR3 region has the DNA TGTGCCAGCAGGGGCCGAGGATACGAGCAGTACTTC.